This note documents a single T cell receptor beta chain sequence. Its antigen is not identified. The sample comes from a study of CD4 T cells in relation to SARS-CoV-2 and coronaviruses. The table came from immunoSEQ multiplex PCR; TCRdb's copy has only in-frame clones and leaves some out. This repertoire shows more than 15,000 clones, 70% to 85% found once; its top ten account for roughly 19%. The unexposed donors gave CD4+ T cells in about 2011-2019, prior to COVID-19. After nine to ten days of culture, CD4+ T cells were isolated. This clonotype was sampled from a human donor in good health. What was sequenced was CD4+ T cells from PBMCs, cultured in vitro.

CDR3 protein: CASSLDGLAGVEKTQYF. In DNA form, the CDR3 reads TGCGCCAGCAGCTTGGATGGGCTAGCGGGAGTTGAAAAGACCCAGTACTTC. This chain uses TRBV5-1 with TRBJ2-5; 10 bases line up with TRBD2. V lost 0 bases to trimming and J lost 6 bases; unmatched junction nucleotides: 11. CDR3 size: 17 residues. The germline V gene has CDR1 SGHRS and CDR2 YFSETQ.